The T cell receptor (beta chain) under discussion was sequenced for a study of cytomegalovirus exposure and HLA in healthy donors. Study-wide findings and caveats: In vitro data verified three CMV-associated chains as specific for CMV antigens. The TCR clusters that emerged in the first cohort tended, a later analysis found, to co-occur in the 110 or so validation repertoires. Using the classifier, cytomegalovirus status was reportedly diagnosed with high specificity and sensitivity.

Clones were read by immunoSEQ multiplex PCR, and TCRdb kept only the in-frame ones, dropping some. Among 82,000 or so clones listed, 85% to 95% were seen once. As concerns this clone: Its antigen is not known.

The sequenced sample consisted of PBMCs. This TCR was sampled from a woman aged 18-30 years in good health and CMV-seronegative.

CDR3 coding DNA: TGTGCCATCAGGTCAGCTAGCGGGAAGGAGCAGTACTTC. Protein product: CAIRSASGKEQYF. This rearrangement joins TRBV10-3 to TRBJ2-7; 9 bases match TRBD2. The J segment lost 7 bases and the V segment lost 6 bases, leaving 7 bases of the junction unmatched. The CDR3 extends over 13 amino acids. CDR1 and CDR2 (germline): ENHRY, SYGVKD.